This TCR beta chain stems from a study of response to subunit inactivated influenza vaccine. From the RT-PCR reads, TCRdb called clonotypes with MiXCR, one entry per CDR3 protein. Here the sample spans 630,000 or so distinct CDR3 sequences, about 15% being singletons. This clonotype was counted a few times. There are 12 residues in the CDR3. Germline V gene lookup returns CDR1 SQVTM and CDR2 ANQGSEA. Trimming removed 0 bases from V and 10 bases from J, with 9 bases in between. V usage is TRBV29-1 and J usage is TRBJ2-2; unclear D gene. The sample here was PBMCs from blood, taken approximately 13 days after vaccination. The clonotype was recovered from a man aged 50-60 years who received an inactivated influenza vaccine. The CDR3 loop reads CSVEDRGLELFF. DNA of the CDR3: TGCAGCGTTGAAGATCGCGGCTTGGAGCTGTTTTTT.